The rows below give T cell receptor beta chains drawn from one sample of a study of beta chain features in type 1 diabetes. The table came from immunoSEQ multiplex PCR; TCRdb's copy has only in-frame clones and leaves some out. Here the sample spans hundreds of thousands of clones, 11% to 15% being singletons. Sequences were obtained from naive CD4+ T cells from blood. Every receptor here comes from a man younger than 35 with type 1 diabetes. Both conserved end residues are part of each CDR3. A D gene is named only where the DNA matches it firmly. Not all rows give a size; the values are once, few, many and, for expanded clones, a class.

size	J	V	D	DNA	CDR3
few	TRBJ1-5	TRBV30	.	TGTGCCTGGAGTGCTAGTGGAGGGCAGCCCCAGCATTTT	CAWSASGGQPQHF
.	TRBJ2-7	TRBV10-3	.	TGTGCCATCAGTGAGTCGGACACTAAATACGAGCAGTACTTC	CAISESDTKYEQYF
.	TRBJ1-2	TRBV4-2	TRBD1	TGTGCCAGCAGCCGAACAGGGGGCGCAGGCTATGGCTACACCTTC	CASSRTGGAGYGYTF
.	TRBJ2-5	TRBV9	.	TGTGCCAGCAGCGGTGGGTCACAAGAGACCCAGTACTTC	CASSGGSQETQYF
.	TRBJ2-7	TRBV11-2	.	TGTGCCAGCAGCTTCGGCTCTCCCTACGAGCAGTACTTC	CASSFGSPYEQYF
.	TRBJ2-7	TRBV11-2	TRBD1	TGTGCCAGCAGCCCTGGACAGGGAGCCTACGAGCAGTACTTC	CASSPGQGAYEQYF
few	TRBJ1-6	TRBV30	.	TGTGCCTGGGGACTACAGGGTTTTTCACCCCTCCACTTT	CAWGLQGFSPLHF
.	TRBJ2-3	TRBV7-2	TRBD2	TGTGCCAGCAGCTTAGCAGGGGCGGGAGGGGGAGATACGCAGTATTTT	CASSLAGAGGGDTQYF
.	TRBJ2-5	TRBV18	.	TGTGCCAGCTCGCTTCCGCGCGAGACCCAGTACTTC	CASSLPRETQYF
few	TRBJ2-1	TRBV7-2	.	TGTGCCAGCAAAACGGGAAGTGAGCAGTTCTTC	CASKTGSEQFF
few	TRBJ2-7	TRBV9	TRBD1	TGTGCCAGCAGCGTAGCCGGGACAGGGGACTACGAGCAGTACTTC	CASSVAGTGDYEQYF
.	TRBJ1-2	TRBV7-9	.	TGTGCCAGCAGCTTAGATTGGGGCAGCTATGGCTACACCTTC	CASSLDWGSYGYTF
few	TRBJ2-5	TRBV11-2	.	TGTGCCAGCAGCTTAAGGACAGAAGCGCGGACCCAGTACTTC	CASSLRTEARTQYF
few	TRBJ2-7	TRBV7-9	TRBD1	TGTGCCAGCGCAGGGGGCGAGCAGTACTTC	CASAGGEQYF
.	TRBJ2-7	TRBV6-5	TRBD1	TGTGCCAGCAGAGTTACATGGGACAGGGCCTACGAGCAGTACTTC	CASRVTWDRAYEQYF
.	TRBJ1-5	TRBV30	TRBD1	TGTGCCTGGAGTCCGGGACAGGGTTCGTTTCAGCCCCAGCATTTT	CAWSPGQGSFQPQHF
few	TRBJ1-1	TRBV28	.	TGTGCCAGCAGTCCGCCGCGCACTGAAGCTTTCTTT	CASSPPRTEAFF
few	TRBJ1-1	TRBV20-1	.	TGCAGTGCTACCGACACCGGAGCTTTCTTT	CSATDTGAFF
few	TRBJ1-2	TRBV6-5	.	TGTGCCAGCAGTTACTCATCCGGGGGCTATGGCTACACCTTC	CASSYSSGGYGYTF
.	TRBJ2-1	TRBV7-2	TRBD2	TGTGCCAGCAGCCCCCGGACTAGCGGGGCCTACAATGAGCAGTTCTTC	CASSPRTSGAYNEQFF
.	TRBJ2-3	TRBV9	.	TGTGCCAGCAGCGTAGGAGCCAGTGACAGCACAGATACGCAGTATTTT	CASSVGASDSTDTQYF
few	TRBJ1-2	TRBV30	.	TGTGCCTGGAGGGGGAAAGGACACGGCTACACCTTC	CAWRGKGHGYTF
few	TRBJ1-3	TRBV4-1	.	TGCGCCAGCAGCCAAGATCCGGGGTCGCGTGGAAACACCATATATTTT	CASSQDPGSRGNTIYF
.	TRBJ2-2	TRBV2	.	TGTGCCAGCTGGAGCAGGGAGGTAGGCGGGGAGCTGTTTTTT	CASWSREVGGELFF
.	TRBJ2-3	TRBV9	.	TGTGCCAGCAGCTTCGGACCAGGTAGCACAGATACGCAGTATTTT	CASSFGPGSTDTQYF
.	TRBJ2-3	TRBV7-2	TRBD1	TGTGCCAGCAGCTCGGACAGGGGATGGACAGATACGCAGTATTTT	CASSSDRGWTDTQYF
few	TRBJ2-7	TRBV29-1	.	TGCAGCGTTGAAGATTATAGCGAGCAGTACTTC	CSVEDYSEQYF
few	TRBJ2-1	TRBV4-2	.	TGTGCCAGCAGCCAGACAGGACTTCACTCCTACAATGAGCAGTTCTTC	CASSQTGLHSYNEQFF
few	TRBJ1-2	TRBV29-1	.	TGCAGCGTTGGGGGCGGAGAGAACTATGGCTACACCTTC	CSVGGGENYGYTF
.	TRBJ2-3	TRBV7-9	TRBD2	TGTGCCAGCAGGCAACTAGCGGGGGCCCAAGATACGCAGTATTTT	CASRQLAGAQDTQYF
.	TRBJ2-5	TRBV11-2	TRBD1	TGTGCCAGCAGCTCCGTCGGACAGGGGGTTGAGACCCAGTACTTC	CASSSVGQGVETQYF
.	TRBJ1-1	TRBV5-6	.	TGTGCCAGCAGAAGACACTTAGACACTGAAGCTTTCTTT	CASRRHLDTEAFF
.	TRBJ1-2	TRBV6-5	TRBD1	TGTGCCAGCAGTTACACGGGACAGACTTCTAACTATGGCTACACCTTC	CASSYTGQTSNYGYTF
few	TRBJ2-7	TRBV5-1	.	TGCGCCAGCAGCTTGGTAACAGGGTACGAGCAGTACTTC	CASSLVTGYEQYF
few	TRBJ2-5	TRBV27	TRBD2	TGTGCCAGCAGCGGACTAGCGACCCAAGAGACCCAGTACTTC	CASSGLATQETQYF
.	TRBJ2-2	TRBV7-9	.	TGTGCCAGCAGCTTGAGAGGGGACACCGGGGAGCTGTTTTTT	CASSLRGDTGELFF
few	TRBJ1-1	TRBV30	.	TGTGCCTGGAGTGGCCTGCCATCAATGAACACTGAAGCTTTCTTT	CAWSGLPSMNTEAFF
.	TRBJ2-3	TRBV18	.	TGTGCCAGCTCGAGGGGCCGGAGCACAGATACGCAGTATTTT	CASSRGRSTDTQYF
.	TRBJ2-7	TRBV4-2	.	TGTGCCAGCAGCCACGATAAAGCGGGTACGGGGGAGCAGTACTTC	CASSHDKAGTGEQYF
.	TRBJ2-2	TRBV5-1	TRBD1	TGCGCCAGCAGCTGGGGGACAGGAACCACCGGGGAGCTGTTTTTT	CASSWGTGTTGELFF
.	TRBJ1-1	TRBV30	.	TGTGCCTGGATCAGATTTATGAACACTGAAGCTTTCTTT	CAWIRFMNTEAFF